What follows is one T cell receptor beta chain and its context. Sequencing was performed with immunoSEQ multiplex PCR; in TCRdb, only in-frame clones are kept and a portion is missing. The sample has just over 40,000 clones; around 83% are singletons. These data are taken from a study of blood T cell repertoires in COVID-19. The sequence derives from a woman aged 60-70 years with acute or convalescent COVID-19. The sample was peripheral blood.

The CDR3 DNA reads TGTGCCAGCAGTGGTCGGGATCCCGTACGGGGCTACACCTTC. This translates into CASSGRDPVRGYTF. The chain links TRBV25-1 to TRBJ1-2; no definite D call. The CDR3 is made up of 14 amino acids. Germline values: CDR1 MGHDK, CDR2 SYGVNS. Trimming removed 4 bases from V and 8 bases from J, with 17 bases in between.